This T cell receptor (beta chain) stems from a study of T cells in localized non-small cell lung cancer. This clone appeared a few times. The antigen remains unidentified. Trimming shortened V by 9 bases and J by 2 bases, and 14 bases separated the two germline ends. CDR3 length: 13 amino acids. Germline V CDR1 and CDR2: MDHEN, SYDVKM. Produced via immunoSEQ multiplex PCR; TCRdb's table is partial and in-frame only. Among 1,700 or so clones listed, approximately 25% were seen once. Notes on the study in general: A median of about 54 of the top 100 tumor clones appeared in adjacent lung, which was paired and uninvolved. Adjacent uninvolved lung tissue had the highest T cell clonality, exceeding tumor.

This receptor was identified in a woman aged 35-75 years with stage I lung adenocarcinoma. Sample: lung tumor tissue, taken before any cancer treatment. The chain links TRBV28 to TRBJ2-7; D is undetermined. CDR3 DNA sequence: TGTGCCAGTAACCACCAGTCGGCCTACGAGCAGTACTTC. Translated: CASNHQSAYEQYF.